The 13 T cell receptor beta chains listed next were all sequenced from one sample in a study of HIV-infected patients and healthy controls. TCRdb redid the calling of the 5' RACE reads with MiXCR, one entry per CDR3 protein. The sample records about 67,000 distinct CDR3 sequences, about 17% being singletons. Sequenced sample: CD4+ T cells from blood. These TCRs come from a human donor in good health.

This clonotype was observed at least ten times. The rearrangement uses TRBV2 and TRBJ1-3, with D possibly being TRBD1 (5 bases). V gave up 5 bases and J gave up 4 bases, with 15 bases separating them. The CDR3 sequence is 15 residues long. Germline CDR1 and CDR2: SNHLY and FYNNEI. CDR3 DNA: TGTGCCAGCAGTTTCAGGGTCTCAAAAGGAAACACCATATATTTT. It is translated as CASSFRVSKGNTIYF.

Comments on this clonotype: A read error may be the cause here, since a much bigger clone is one base away. The chain recombines TRBV7-8 with TRBJ2-7; D is unresolved. This CDR3 is built from 14 residues. Looked up from germline, CDR1 is SGHVS and CDR2 is FQNEAQ. V shed 0 bases and J shed 4 bases, with 10 bases lying between them. CDR3 sequence reads: CASSLATGGYEQYF. Written as DNA, the CDR3 is TGTGCCAGCAGCTTAGCGACTGGCGGATACGAGCAGTACTTC.

At least ten counts were recorded for this clonotype. V and J are TRBV14 and TRBJ2-5; 10 nucleotides agree with TRBD1. V shed 5 bases, J shed 3 bases, and the junction held 6 bases outside the gene matches. Germline CDR1 is SGHDN and CDR2 is FVKESK. The length of the CDR3 is 15 residues. CDR3 DNA: TGTGCCAGCAGCTTCGGGACAGGGGCAAAAGAGACCCAGTACTTC. This sequence encodes CASSFGTGAKETQYF.

This clonotype counts as medium-sized. The gene calls are TRBV20-1 and TRBJ2-3, with D unresolved. This CDR3 is built from 15 residues. CDR1 and CDR2 from the germline V gene are DFQATT and SNEGSKA (reference sequence). The V end lost 6 bases, the J end lost 3 bases, and 19 bases lay between the germline ends. CDR3 DNA: TGCAGTGCCCGCCTTCTAAGGTCCGAAACAGATACGCAGTATTTT. It specifies CSARLLRSETDTQYF.

This clonotype was recorded many times. The chain recombines TRBV18 with TRBJ1-1; tentatively, D is TRBD1 (5 bases). V lost 4 bases and J lost 1, with 10 bases in between. The CDR3 totals 14 residues. Germline lookup yields CDR1 KGHSH and CDR2 LQKENI. The CDR3 region has the DNA TGTGCCAGCTCACAACCGGGACCGAACACTGAAGCTTTCTTT. Its protein is CASSQPGPNTEAFF.

This clonotype was seen a handful of times. This chain uses TRBV15 with TRBJ1-4; 10 nucleotides align to TRBD1. V gave up 2 bases and J gave up 0 bases; unmatched junction bases: 6. This CDR3 contains 18 residues. Germline V CDR1 and CDR2: LNHNV, YYDKDF (reference sequence). The CDR3 bases are TGTGCCACCAGCAGACCGGGACAGGGGCGCCCAACTAATGAAAAACTGTTTTTT. Translated, it gives CATSRPGQGRPTNEKLFF.

For this clonotype: A much larger clone sits a single nucleotide away, making a read error possible. The chain carries TRBV4-2 and TRBJ1-4; D gene ambiguous. V lost 0 bases and J 2 bases, leaving 7 bases between the germline ends. Per the germline V gene, CDR1 is LGHNA and CDR2 is YNFKEQ. The CDR3 contains 15 residues. This CDR3 reads CASSQDLKTNEKLFF. The DNA for the CDR3 is TGTGCCAGCAGCCAAGATTTGAAGACTAATGAAAAACTGTTTTTT.

This chain links TRBV6-5 with TRBJ1-6, with D possibly matching TRBD1 (5 bases). Germline V CDR1 and CDR2: MNHEY, SVGAGI. CDR3 length equals 18 residues. Trimming cost V 6 bases and J 0 bases, with 18 bases left between them. The CDR3 here is CASRLNGGGSSYNSPLHF. In DNA, the CDR3 is TGTGCCAGCAGGCTCAACGGGGGTGGCTCCTCCTATAATTCACCCCTCCACTTT.

This clonotype was found a few times. The rearrangement links TRBV7-9 to TRBJ1-3, with D unresolved. This CDR3 spans 14 amino acids. CDR1 is SEHNR and CDR2 is FQNEAQ in the germline V gene (reference sequence). Trimming shortened V by 3 bases and J by 0 bases, and 6 bases separated the two germline ends. The CDR3 nucleotides are TGTGCCAGCAGCTTCGGCAGCTCTGGAAACACCATATATTTT. Amino acids: CASSFGSSGNTIYF.

V and J are TRBV6-5 and TRBJ1-1, with TRBD1 matching over 10 bases. J was trimmed by 5 bases and V by 2 bases; bases with no gene match: 2. Germline V CDR1 and CDR2: MNHEY, SVGAGI. The CDR3 length is 14 residues. CDR3 sequence: CASSYGGQGTEAFF. CDR3 coding DNA: TGTGCCAGCAGTTACGGGGGACAGGGGACTGAAGCTTTCTTT.

This chain connects TRBV5-6 to TRBJ1-4; D gene ambiguous. Germline CDR1 SGHDT, CDR2 YYEEEE. CDR3 length: 16 amino acids. Trimming cost V 4 bases and J 0 bases, with 13 bases left between them. The CDR3 region is CASSPPGATTNEKLFF. The CDR3 region has the DNA TGTGCCAGCAGCCCCCCCGGCGCCACAACTAATGAAAAACTGTTTTTT.

The J gene is TRBJ1-3, the V gene TRBV29-1; D is ambiguous. The CDR3 runs to 13 residues. The V gene's germline CDR1 is SQVTM and CDR2 ANQGSEA. Between the trimmed V and J ends, which lost 7 bases and 0 bases, there was a span of 10 bases. The CDR3 here is CSARPNSGNTIYF. The DNA of the CDR3 is TGCAGCGCGCGACCGAACTCTGGAAACACCATATATTTT. The full variable domain, with the rest looked up from reference TRBV29-1 and TRBJ1-3, is SAVISQKPSRDICQRGTSLTIQCQVDSQVTMMFWYRQQPGQSLTLIATANQGSEATYESGFVIDKFPISRPNLTFSTLTVSNMSPEDSSIYLCSARPNSGNTIYFGEGSWLTVV.

There are a few counts of this clonotype. The chain recombines TRBV5-1 with TRBJ2-3, with a possible D match to TRBD2 (6 bases). The V end lost 5 bases, the J end lost 11 bases, and 12 bases lay between the germline ends. CDR3 length: 11 amino acids. CDR1 SGHRS and CDR2 YFSETQ come from the germline V gene. The CDR3 reads CASRSPGRQYF. CDR3 sequence (DNA): TGCGCCAGCAGATCCCCCGGGAGGCAGTATTTT. Drawing the rest from reference TRBV5-1 and TRBJ2-3, the complete variable domain is KAGVTQTPRYLIKTRGQQVTLSCSPISGHRSVSWYQQTPGQGLQFLFEYFSETQRNKGNFPGRFSGRQFSNSRSEMNVSTLELGDSALYLCASRSPGRQYFGPGTRLTVL.